This T cell receptor (beta chain) stems from a study of metastatic and nonmetastatic thyroid tumors. Across the study: For malignant and benign thyroid patients, tumor or nodule tissue and blood were the sources whose repertoires were compared.

The CDR3 loop spans 13 amino acids. V was shortened by 3 bases and J by 4 bases, with 9 bases between the two germline ends. CDR1 SGHNT and CDR2 YENEEA come from the germline V gene. Thyroid surgery was performed in patients who had received no treatment beforehand. This clone was counted only a few times. MiXCR reprocessed the PCR reads for TCRdb. Among 12,000 to 15,000 clones, less than 4.5% were seen once, and the ten largest hold 27%. Sequences were obtained from tumor tissue. The origin of this receptor is a female donor with papillary thyroid cancer or a benign thyroid nodule (not recorded which). Some clones in this sample may be carry-over from other donors' samples. The chain joins TRBV11-3 to TRBJ2-5; a possible D gene is TRBD2 (6 bases). CDR3 in amino acids: CASSLGGGETQYF. The CDR3 DNA is TGTGCCAGCAGCTTGGGGGGAGGAGAGACCCAGTACTTC.